This TCR beta chain was documented in a study of graft-versus-host responses after intestinal transplantation. Overall study results and limits: GvH clonotypes were identified within recipient marrow, with a subset emerging first in ileum or blood.

V gave up 10 bases and J gave up 6 bases; unmatched junction bases: 11. Germline V gene data show CDR1 as LNHNV and CDR2 as YYDKDF (reference sequence). The CDR3 consists of 14 residues. Concerning this clone itself: No antigen is known for it.

Produced via immunoSEQ multiplex PCR; TCRdb's table is partial and in-frame only. Of fewer than 85,000 clones in the sample, under 90% were seen once. V and J are TRBV15 and TRBJ1-4; the match to TRBD1 covers 7 bases. The sequence came from a human donor who was the organ donor for an intestinal transplant. The input for sequencing was unstimulated CD4+ T cells sorted from spleen or lymph node cells, taken before transplant. As DNA, the CDR3 is TGTGCCATCAAATCCGGGACAGAGGATGAAAAACTGTTTTTT. Protein product: CAIKSGTEDEKLFF.